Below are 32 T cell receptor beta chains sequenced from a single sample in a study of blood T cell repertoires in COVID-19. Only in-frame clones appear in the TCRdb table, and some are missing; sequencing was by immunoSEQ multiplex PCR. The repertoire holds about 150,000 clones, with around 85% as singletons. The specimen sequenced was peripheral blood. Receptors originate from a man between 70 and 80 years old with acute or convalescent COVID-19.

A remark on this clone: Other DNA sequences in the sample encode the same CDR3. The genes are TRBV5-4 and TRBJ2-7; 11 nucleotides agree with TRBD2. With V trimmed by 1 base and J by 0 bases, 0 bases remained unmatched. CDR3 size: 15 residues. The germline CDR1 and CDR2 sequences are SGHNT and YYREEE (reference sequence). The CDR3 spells CASSLTSGSSYEQYF. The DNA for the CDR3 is TGTGCCAGCAGCTTGACTAGCGGGAGCTCCTACGAGCAGTACTTC.

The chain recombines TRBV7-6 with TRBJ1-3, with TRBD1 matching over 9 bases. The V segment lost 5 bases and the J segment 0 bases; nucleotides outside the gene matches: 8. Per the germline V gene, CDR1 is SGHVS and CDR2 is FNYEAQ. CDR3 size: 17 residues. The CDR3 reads CASSRRQGGSSGNTIYF. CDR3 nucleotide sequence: TGTGCCAGCAGCCGGAGACAGGGGGGAAGCTCTGGAAACACCATATATTTT.

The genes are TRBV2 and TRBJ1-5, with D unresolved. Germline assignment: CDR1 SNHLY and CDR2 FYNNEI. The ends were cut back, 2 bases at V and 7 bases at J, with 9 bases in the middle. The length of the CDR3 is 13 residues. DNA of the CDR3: TGTGCCAGCAGTGAACGTGAGGGCCAGCCCCAGCATTTT. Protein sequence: CASSEREGQPQHF. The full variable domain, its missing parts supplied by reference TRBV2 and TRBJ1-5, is EPEVTQTPSHQVTQMGQEVILRCVPISNHLYFYWYRQILGQKVEFLVSFYNNEISEKSEIFDDQFSVERPDGSNFTLKIRSTKLEDSAMYFCASSEREGQPQHFGDGTRLSIL.

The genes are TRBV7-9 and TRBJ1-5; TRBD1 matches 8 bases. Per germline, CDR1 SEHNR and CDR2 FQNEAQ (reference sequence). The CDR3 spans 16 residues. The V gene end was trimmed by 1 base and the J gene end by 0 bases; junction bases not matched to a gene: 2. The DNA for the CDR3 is TGTGCCAGCAGCTTAGAGGGACAGGTTAGCAATCAGCCCCAGCATTTT. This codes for CASSLEGQVSNQPQHF.

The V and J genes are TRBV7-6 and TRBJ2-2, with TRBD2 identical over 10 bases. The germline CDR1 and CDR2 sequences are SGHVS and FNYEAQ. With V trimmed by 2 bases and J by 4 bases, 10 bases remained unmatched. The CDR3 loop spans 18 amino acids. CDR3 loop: CASSLYYSGGSTTGELFF. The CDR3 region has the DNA TGTGCCAGCAGCTTATATTATAGCGGGGGGTCAACCACCGGGGAGCTGTTTTTT.

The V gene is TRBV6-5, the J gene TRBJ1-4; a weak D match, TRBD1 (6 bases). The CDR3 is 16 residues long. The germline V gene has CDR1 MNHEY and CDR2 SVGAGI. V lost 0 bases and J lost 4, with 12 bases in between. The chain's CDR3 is CASSYSIWGHNEKLFF. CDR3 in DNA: TGTGCCAGCAGTTACTCAATTTGGGGGCATAATGAAAAACTGTTTTTT.

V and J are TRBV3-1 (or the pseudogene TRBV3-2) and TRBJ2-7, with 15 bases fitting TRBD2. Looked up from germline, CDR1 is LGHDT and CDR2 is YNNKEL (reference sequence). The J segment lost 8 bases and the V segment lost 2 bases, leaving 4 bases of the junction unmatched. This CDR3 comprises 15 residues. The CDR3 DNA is TGTGCCAGCAGCCAACCCGGGACTAGCGGGAGGCAGCAGTACTTC. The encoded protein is CASSQPGTSGRQQYF.

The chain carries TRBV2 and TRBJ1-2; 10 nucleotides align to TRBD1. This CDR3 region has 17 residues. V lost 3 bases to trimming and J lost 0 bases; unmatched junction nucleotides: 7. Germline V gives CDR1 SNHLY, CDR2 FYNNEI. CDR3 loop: CASSDLDRGTPNYGYTF. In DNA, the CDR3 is TGTGCCAGCAGTGATTTGGACAGGGGGACGCCTAACTATGGCTACACCTTC. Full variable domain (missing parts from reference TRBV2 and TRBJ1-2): EPEVTQTPSHQVTQMGQEVILRCVPISNHLYFYWYRQILGQKVEFLVSFYNNEISEKSEIFDDQFSVERPDGSNFTLKIRSTKLEDSAMYFCASSDLDRGTPNYGYTFGSGTRLTVV.

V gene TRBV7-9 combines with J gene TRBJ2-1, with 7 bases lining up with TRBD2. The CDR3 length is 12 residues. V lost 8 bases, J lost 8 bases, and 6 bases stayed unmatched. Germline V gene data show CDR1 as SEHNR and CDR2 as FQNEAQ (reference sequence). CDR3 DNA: TGTGCCAGCCGGAGGGAGGGCGATGAGCAGTTCTTC. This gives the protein CASRREGDEQFF.

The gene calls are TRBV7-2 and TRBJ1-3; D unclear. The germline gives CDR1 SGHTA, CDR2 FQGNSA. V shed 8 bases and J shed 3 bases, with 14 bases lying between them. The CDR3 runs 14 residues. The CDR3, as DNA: TGTGCCAGCCGCTCGGAGCCCCTTGGAAACACCATATATTTT. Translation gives CASRSEPLGNTIYF.

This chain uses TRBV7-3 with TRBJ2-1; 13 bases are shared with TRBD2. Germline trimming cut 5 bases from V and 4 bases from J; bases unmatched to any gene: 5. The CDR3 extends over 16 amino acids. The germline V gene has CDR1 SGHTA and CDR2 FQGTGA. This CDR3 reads CASSPGLAGVYNEQFF. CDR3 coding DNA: TGTGCCAGCAGCCCCGGACTAGCGGGAGTGTACAATGAGCAGTTCTTC.

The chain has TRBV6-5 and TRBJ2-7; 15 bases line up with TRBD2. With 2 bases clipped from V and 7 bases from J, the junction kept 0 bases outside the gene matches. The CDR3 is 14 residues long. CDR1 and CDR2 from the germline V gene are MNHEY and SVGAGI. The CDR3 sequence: CASSYGTSGREQYF. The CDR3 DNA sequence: TGTGCCAGCAGTTACGGGACTAGCGGGAGGGAGCAGTACTTC.

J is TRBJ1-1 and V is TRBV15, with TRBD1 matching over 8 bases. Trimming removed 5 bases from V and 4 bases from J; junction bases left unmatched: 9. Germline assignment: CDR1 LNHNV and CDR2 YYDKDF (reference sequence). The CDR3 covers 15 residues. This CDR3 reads CATSDNRGSFTEAFF. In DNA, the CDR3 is TGTGCCACCAGCGATAACAGGGGGAGTTTCACTGAAGCTTTCTTT. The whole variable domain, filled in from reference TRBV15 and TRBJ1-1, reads DAMVIQNPRYQVTQFGKPVTLSCSQTLNHNVMYWYQQKSSQAPKLLFHYYDKDFNNEADTPDNFQSRRPNTSFCFLDIRSPGLGDTAMYLCATSDNRGSFTEAFFGQGTRLTVV.

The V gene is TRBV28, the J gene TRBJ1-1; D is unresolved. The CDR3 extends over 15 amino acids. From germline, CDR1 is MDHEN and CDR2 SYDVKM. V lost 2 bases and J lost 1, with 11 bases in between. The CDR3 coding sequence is TGTGCCAGCAGTTTACACCATTCCGGGAACACTGAAGCTTTCTTT. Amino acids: CASSLHHSGNTEAFF.

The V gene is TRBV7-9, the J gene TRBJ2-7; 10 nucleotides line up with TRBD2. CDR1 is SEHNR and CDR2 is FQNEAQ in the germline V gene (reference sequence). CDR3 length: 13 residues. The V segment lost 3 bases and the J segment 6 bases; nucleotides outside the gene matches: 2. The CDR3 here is CASSFSGRPEQYF. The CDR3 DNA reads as TGTGCCAGCAGCTTTAGCGGGAGGCCCGAGCAGTACTTC.

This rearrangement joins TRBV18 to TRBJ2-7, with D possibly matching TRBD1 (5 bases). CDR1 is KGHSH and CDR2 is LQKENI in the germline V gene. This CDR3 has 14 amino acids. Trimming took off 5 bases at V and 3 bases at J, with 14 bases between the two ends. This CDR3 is CASSGSGKVYEQYF. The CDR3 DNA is TGTGCCAGCTCAGGGTCAGGGAAGGTCTACGAGCAGTACTTC. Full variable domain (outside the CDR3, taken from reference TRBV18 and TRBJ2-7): NAGVMQNPRHLVRRRGQEARLRCSPMKGHSHVYWYRQLPEEGLKFMVYLQKENIIDESGMPKERFSAEFPKEGPSILRIQQVVRGDSAAYFCASSGSGKVYEQYFGPGTRLTVT.

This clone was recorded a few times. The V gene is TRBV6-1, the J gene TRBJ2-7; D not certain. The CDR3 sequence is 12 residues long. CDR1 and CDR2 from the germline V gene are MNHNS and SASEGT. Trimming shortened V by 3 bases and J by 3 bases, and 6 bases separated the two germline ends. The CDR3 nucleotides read TGTGCCAGCAGTGATCCCTTCTACGAGCAGTACTTC. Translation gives CASSDPFYEQYF.

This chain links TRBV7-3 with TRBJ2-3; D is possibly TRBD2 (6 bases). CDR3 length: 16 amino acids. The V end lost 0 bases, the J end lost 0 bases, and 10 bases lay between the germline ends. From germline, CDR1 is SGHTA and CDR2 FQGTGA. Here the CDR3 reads CASSLTSGGSTDTQYF. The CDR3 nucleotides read TGTGCCAGCAGCTTAACGTCCGGGGGTAGCACAGATACGCAGTATTTT.

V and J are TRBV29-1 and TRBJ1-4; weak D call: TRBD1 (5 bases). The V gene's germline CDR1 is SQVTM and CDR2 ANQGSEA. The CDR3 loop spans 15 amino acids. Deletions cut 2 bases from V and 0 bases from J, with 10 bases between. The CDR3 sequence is CSVELVGATNEKLFF. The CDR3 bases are TGCAGCGTTGAATTGGTAGGGGCAACTAATGAAAAACTGTTTTTT.

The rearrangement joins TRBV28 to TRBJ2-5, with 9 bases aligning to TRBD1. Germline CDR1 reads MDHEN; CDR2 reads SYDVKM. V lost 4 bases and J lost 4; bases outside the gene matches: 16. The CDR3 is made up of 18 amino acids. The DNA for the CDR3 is TGTGCCAGCAGTTCCCTTTACCGGGACAGGGTCGAAGTAGAGACCCAGTACTTC. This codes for CASSSLYRDRVEVETQYF.

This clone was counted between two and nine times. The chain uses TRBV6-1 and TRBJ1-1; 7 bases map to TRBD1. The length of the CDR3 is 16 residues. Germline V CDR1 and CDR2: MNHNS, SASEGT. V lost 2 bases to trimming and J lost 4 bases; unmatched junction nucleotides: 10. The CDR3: CASSENPTGFSTEAFF. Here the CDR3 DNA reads TGTGCCAGCAGTGAAAATCCGACAGGGTTTTCCACTGAAGCTTTCTTT.

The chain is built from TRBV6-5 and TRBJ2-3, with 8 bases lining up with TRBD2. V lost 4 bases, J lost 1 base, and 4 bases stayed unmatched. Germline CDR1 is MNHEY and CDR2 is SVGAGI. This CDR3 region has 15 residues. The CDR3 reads CASSSELAGTDTQYF. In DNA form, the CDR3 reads TGTGCCAGCAGTTCGGAACTAGCGGGCACAGATACGCAGTATTTT.

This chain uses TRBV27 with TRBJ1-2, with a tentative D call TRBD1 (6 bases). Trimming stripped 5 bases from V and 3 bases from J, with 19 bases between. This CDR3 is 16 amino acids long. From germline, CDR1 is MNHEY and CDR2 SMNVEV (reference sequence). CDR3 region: CASSASFRGHYYGYTF. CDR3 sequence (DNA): TGTGCCAGCAGTGCCAGTTTCAGGGGACACTACTATGGCTACACCTTC.

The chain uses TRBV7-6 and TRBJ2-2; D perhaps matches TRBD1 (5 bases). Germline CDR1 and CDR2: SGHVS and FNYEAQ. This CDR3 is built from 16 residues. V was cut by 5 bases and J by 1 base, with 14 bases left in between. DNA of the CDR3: TGTGCCAGCAGCCAAGAAGGGGCAGTGAACACCGGGGAGCTGTTTTTT. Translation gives CASSQEGAVNTGELFF. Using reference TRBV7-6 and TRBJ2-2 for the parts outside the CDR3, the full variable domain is GAGVSQSPRYKVTKRGQDVALRCDPISGHVSLYWYRQALGQGPEFLTYFNYEAQQDKSGLPNDRFSAERPEGSISTLTIQRTEQRDSAMYRCASSQEGAVNTGELFFGEGSRLTVL.

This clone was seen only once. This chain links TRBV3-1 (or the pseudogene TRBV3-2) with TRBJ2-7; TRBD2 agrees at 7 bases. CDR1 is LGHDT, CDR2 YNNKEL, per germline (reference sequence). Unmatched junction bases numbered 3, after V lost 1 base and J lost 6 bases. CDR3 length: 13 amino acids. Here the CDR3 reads CASSQGEGREQYF. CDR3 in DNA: TGTGCCAGCAGCCAAGGGGAGGGACGCGAGCAGTACTTC.

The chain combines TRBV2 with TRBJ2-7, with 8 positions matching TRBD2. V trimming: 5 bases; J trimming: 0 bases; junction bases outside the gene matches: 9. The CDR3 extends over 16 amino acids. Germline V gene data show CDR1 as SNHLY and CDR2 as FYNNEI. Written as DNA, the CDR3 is TGTGCCAGCAGTTCCAAAAGCGGGAGCCACTCCTACGAGCAGTACTTC. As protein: CASSSKSGSHSYEQYF. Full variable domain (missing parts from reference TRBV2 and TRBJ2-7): EPEVTQTPSHQVTQMGQEVILRCVPISNHLYFYWYRQILGQKVEFLVSFYNNEISEKSEIFDDQFSVERPDGSNFTLKIRSTKLEDSAMYFCASSSKSGSHSYEQYFGPGTRLTVT.

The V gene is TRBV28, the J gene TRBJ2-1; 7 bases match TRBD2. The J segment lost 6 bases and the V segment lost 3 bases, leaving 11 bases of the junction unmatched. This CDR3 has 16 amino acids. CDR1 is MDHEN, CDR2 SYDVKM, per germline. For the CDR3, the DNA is TGTGCCAGCAGTTTTTATGAGACTAGCTGGGTCAATGAGCAGTTCTTC. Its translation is CASSFYETSWVNEQFF.

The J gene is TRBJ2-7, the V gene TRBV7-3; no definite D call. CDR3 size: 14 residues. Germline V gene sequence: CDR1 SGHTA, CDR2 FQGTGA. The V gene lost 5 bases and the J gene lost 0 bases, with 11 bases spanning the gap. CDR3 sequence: CASSPGGVSYEQYF. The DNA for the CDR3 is TGTGCCAGCAGCCCCGGCGGCGTCTCCTACGAGCAGTACTTC.

CDR3 region: CASSFVTGRDTGELFF. CDR3 bases: TGTGCCAGCAGCTTCGTGACAGGGAGAGACACCGGGGAGCTGTTTTTT. The V call is TRBV5-6, the J call TRBJ2-2; TRBD1 matches at 7 bases. This CDR3 is built from 16 residues. The junction had 7 bases not matched to a gene; V was cut back by 2 bases and J by 3 bases. The germline CDR1 and CDR2 sequences are SGHDT and YYEEEE.

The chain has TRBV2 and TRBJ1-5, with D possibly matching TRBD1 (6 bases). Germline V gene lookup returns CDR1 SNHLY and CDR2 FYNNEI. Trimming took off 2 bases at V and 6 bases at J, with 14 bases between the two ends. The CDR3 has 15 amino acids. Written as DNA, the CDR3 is TGTGCCAGCAGTGAAAGGGGGTCCGCCAGTCAGCCCCAGCATTTT. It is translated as CASSERGSASQPQHF. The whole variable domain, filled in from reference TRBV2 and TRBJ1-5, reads EPEVTQTPSHQVTQMGQEVILRCVPISNHLYFYWYRQILGQKVEFLVSFYNNEISEKSEIFDDQFSVERPDGSNFTLKIRSTKLEDSAMYFCASSERGSASQPQHFGDGTRLSIL.

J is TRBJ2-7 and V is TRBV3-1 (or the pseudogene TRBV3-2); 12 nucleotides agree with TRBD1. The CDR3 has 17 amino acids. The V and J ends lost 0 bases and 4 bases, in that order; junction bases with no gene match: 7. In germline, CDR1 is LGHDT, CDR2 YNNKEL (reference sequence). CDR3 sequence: CASSQDTPGQGAYEQYF. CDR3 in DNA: TGTGCCAGCAGCCAAGATACACCGGGACAGGGGGCGTACGAGCAGTACTTC.

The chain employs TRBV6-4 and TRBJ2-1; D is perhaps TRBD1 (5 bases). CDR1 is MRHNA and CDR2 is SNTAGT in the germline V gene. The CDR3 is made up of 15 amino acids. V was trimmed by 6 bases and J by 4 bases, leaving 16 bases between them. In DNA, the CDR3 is TGTGCCAGCAGCGCTACTTCTACAGGTTACAATGAGCAGTTCTTC. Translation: CASSATSTGYNEQFF.